This paragraph reports one TCR beta chain. Measured with immunoSEQ multiplex PCR; TCRdb has only the in-frame clones, and not every one. The sample records approximately 74,000 clones, roughly 80% being singletons. The source of the sample is a study of blood T cell repertoires in COVID-19. CDR3 length: 14 residues. CDR1 and CDR2 (germline): MNHEY, SVGAGI. Trimming at V came to 6 bases and at J to 1 base, leaving 5 bases not matched to a gene. The chain couples TRBV6-5 to TRBJ2-5; TRBD2 matches 7 bases. The receptor was derived from an elderly woman with active or convalescent COVID-19. Material: peripheral blood. CDR3 coding DNA: TGTGCCAGCAGGACGGCGGGGGTCCAAGAGACCCAGTACTTC. Translating gives CASRTAGVQETQYF.